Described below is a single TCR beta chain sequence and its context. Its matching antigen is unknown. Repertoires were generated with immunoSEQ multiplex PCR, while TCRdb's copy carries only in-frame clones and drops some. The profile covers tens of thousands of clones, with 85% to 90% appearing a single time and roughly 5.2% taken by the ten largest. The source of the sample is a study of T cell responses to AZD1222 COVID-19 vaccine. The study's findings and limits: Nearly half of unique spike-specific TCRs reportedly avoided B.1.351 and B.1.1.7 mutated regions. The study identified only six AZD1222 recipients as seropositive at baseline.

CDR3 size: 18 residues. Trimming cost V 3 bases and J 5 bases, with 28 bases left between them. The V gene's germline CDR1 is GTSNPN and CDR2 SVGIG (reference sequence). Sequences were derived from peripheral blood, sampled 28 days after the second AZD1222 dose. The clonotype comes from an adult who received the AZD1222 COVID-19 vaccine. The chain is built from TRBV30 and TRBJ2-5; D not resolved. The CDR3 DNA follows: TGTGCCTGGAGCCGACTTAGGTCCACCGGACGACCGTGGGAGACCCAGTACTTC. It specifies CAWSRLRSTGRPWETQYF.